A single sample is the source of the 3 T cell receptor beta chains below, sequenced in a study of cytomegalovirus exposure and HLA in healthy donors. Vbeta (60) and Jbeta (13) primers were used in the PCR. Repertoires were generated with immunoSEQ multiplex PCR, while TCRdb's copy carries only in-frame clones and drops some. The sample consists of fewer than 150,000 clones, roughly three quarters of them appearing once. The sample consisted of PBMCs. The receptors shown here come from a male donor in good health and CMV-seronegative.

This chain joins TRBV6-1 and TRBJ1-1; D might be TRBD1 (6 bases). V was cut by 7 bases and J by 1 base, with 13 bases left in between. The CDR3 is 14 residues long. Per germline, CDR1 MNHNS and CDR2 SASEGT. CDR3 amino acids: CASKGRGANTEAFF. DNA of the CDR3: TGTGCCAGCAAGGGACGGGGGGCGAACACTGAAGCTTTCTTT.

The chain combines TRBV15 with TRBJ2-1, with 9 positions matching TRBD2. From germline, CDR1 is LNHNV and CDR2 YYDKDF (reference sequence). V dropped 9 bases and J dropped 8; count of bases not matched to a gene: 17. The CDR3 spans 16 residues. The CDR3 DNA follows: TGTGCCACATTGCCGGGCGGTAGCGGGGGCGTATATGAGCAGTTCTTC. It translates to CATLPGGSGGVYEQFF.

This clone showed up just once. The chain employs TRBV10-3 and TRBJ1-5, with D possibly TRBD1 on 5 matching bases. This CDR3 is built from 13 residues. The V gene's germline CDR1 is ENHRY and CDR2 SYGVKD. Trimming shortened V by 6 bases and J by 1 base, and 7 bases separated the two germline ends. In nucleotides, the CDR3 is TGTGCCATCAGGGACAAAAGCAATCAGCCCCAGCATTTT. Translation: CAIRDKSNQPQHF.